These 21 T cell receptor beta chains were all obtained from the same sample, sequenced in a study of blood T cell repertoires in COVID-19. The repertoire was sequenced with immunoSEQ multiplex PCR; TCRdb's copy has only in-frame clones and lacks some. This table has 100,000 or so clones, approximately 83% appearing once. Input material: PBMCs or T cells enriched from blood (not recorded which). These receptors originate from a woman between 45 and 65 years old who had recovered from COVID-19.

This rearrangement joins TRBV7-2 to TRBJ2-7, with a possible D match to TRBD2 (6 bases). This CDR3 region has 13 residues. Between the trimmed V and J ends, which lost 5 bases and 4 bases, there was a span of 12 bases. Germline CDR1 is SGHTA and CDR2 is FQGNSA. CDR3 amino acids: CASSTPGVYEQYF. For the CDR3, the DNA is TGTGCCAGCAGCACTCCGGGAGTTTACGAGCAGTACTTC.

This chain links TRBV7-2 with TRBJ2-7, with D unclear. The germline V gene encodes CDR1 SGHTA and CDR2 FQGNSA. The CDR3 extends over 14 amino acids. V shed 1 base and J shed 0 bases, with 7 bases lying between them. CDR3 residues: CASSLDPYSYEQYF. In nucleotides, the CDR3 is TGTGCCAGCAGCTTAGATCCCTACTCCTACGAGCAGTACTTC.

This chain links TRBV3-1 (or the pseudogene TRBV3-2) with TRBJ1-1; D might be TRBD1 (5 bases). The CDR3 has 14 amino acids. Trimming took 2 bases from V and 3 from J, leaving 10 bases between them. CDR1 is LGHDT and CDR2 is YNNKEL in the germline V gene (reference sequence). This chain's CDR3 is CASSQFGGDTEAFF. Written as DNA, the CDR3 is TGTGCCAGCAGCCAATTTGGAGGGGACACTGAAGCTTTCTTT.

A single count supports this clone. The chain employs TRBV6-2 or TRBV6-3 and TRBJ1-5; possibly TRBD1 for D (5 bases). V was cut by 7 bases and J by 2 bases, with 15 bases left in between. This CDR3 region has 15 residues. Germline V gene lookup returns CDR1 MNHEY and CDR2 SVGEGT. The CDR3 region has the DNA TGTGCCAGCACCCCCCAGGGAGGGGGCAATCAGCCCCAGCATTTT. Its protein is CASTPQGGGNQPQHF.

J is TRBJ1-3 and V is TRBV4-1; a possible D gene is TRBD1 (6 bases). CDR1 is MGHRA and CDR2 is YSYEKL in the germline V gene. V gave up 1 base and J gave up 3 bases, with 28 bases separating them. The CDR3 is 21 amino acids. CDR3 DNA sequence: TGCGCCAGCAGCCAAGCTCATTCGGTCTTAGACAGGACTTCGTATGGAAACACCATATATTTT. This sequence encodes CASSQAHSVLDRTSYGNTIYF.

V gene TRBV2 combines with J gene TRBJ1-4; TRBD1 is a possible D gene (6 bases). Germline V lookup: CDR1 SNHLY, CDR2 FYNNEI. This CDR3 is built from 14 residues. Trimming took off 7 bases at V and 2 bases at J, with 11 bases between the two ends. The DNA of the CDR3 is TGTGCCAGCACCCTACAGGGCACTAATGAAAAACTGTTTTTT. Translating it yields CASTLQGTNEKLFF.

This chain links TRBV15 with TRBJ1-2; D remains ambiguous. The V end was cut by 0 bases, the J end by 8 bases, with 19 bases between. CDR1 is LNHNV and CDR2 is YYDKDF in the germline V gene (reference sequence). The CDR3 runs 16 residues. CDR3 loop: CATSRDIGSLTRGYTF. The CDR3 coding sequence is TGTGCCACCAGCAGAGATATCGGCTCTCTGACACGAGGCTACACCTTC.

Here the CDR3 DNA reads TGTGCCAGTAGTATCTGGCCACCCGCTAACTATGGCTACACCTTC. It yields the protein CASSIWPPANYGYTF. This chain uses TRBV19 with TRBJ1-2; D call uncertain. The CDR3 is 15 amino acids. Deletions cut 3 bases from V and 0 bases from J, with 11 bases between. Germline V CDR1 and CDR2: LNHDA, SQIVND (reference sequence).

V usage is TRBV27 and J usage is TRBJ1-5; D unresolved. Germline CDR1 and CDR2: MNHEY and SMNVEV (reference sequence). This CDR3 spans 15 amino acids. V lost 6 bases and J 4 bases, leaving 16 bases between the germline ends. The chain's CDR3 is CASRSRPSLNQPQHF. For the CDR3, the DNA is TGTGCCAGCAGATCGCGTCCGAGTCTAAATCAGCCCCAGCATTTT.

The CDR3 loop is CASVGLKGNTIYF. The DNA of the CDR3 is TGTGCCAGTGTAGGACTCAAAGGAAACACCATATATTTT. The rearrangement links TRBV19 to TRBJ1-3, with D hard to call. V was pared by 8 bases and J by 4 bases, with 12 bases between. Germline V gene lookup returns CDR1 LNHDA and CDR2 SQIVND (reference sequence). The CDR3 is 13 residues long.

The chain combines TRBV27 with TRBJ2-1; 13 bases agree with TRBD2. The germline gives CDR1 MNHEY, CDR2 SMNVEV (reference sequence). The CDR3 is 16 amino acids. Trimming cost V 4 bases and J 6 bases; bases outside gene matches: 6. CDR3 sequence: CASSSRGTSGINEQFF. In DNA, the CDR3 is TGTGCCAGCAGTTCAAGGGGGACTAGCGGGATCAATGAGCAGTTCTTC.

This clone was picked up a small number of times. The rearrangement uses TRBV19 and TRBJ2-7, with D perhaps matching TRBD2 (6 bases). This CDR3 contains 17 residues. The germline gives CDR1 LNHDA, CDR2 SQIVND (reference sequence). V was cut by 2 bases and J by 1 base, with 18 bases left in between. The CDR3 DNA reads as TGTGCCAGTAGTATAAGAGGTGGAGGGTTGTGGTCCTACGAGCAGTACTTC. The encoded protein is CASSIRGGGLWSYEQYF.

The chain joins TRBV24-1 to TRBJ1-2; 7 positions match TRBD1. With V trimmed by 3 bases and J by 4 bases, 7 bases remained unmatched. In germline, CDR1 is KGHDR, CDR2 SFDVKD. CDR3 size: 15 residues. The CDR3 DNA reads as TGTGCCACCAGTGATAATACCGGGACAGCCTATGGCTACACCTTC. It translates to CATSDNTGTAYGYTF.

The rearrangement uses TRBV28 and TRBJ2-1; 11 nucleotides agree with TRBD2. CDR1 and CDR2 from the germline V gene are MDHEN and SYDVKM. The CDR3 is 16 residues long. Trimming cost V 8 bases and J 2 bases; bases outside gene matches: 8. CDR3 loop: CASLGRLAGTYNEQFF. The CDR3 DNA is TGTGCCAGCCTGGGCCGACTAGCGGGGACCTACAATGAGCAGTTCTTC. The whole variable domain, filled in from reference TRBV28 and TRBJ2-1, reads DVKVTQSSRYLVKRTGEKVFLECVQDMDHENMFWYRQDPGLGLRLIYFSYDVKMKEKGDIPEGYSVSREKKERFSLILESASTNQTSMYLCASLGRLAGTYNEQFFGPGTRLTVL.

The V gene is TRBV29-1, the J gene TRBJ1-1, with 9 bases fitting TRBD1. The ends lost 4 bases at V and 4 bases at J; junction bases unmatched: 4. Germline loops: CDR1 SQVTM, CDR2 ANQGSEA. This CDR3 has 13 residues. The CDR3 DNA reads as TGCAGCGTTGCACAGGGGGCGAGCACTGAAGCTTTCTTT. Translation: CSVAQGASTEAFF. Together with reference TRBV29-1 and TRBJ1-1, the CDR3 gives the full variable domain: SAVISQKPSRDICQRGTSLTIQCQVDSQVTMMFWYRQQPGQSLTLIATANQGSEATYESGFVIDKFPISRPNLTFSTLTVSNMSPEDSSIYLCSVAQGASTEAFFGQGTRLTVV.

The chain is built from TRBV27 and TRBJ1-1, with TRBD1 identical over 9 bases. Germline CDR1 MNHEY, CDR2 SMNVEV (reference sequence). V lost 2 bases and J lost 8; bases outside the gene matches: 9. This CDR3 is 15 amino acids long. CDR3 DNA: TGTGCCAGCAGTTTACGCAGACAGGGGGGCCAAGAAGCTTTCTTT. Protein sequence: CASSLRRQGGQEAFF.

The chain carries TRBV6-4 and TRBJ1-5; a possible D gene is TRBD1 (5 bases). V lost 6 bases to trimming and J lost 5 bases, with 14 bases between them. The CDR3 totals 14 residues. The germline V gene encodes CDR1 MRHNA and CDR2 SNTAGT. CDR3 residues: CASRTRVCYQPQHF. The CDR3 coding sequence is TGTGCCAGCAGGACCAGGGTATGTTATCAGCCCCAGCATTTT.

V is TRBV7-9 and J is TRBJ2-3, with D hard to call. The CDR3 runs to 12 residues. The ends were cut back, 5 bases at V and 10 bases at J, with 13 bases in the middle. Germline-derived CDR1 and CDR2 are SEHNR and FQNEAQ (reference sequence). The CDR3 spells CASSPSDKAQYF. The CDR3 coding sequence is TGTGCCAGCAGCCCGTCCGACAAGGCGCAGTATTTT.

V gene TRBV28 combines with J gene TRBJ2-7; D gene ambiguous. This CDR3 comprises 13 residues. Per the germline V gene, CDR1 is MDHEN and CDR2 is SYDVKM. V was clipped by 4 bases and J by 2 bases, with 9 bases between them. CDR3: CASSSLQTYEQYF. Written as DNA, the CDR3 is TGTGCCAGCAGTTCCTTACAGACCTACGAGCAGTACTTC.

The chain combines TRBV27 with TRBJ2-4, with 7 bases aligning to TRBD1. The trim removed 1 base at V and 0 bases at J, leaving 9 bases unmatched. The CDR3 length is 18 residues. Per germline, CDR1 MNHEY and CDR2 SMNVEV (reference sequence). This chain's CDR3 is CASSLLPTGASAKNIQYF. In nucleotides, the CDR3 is TGTGCCAGCAGTTTATTACCCACAGGGGCCTCAGCCAAAAACATTCAGTACTTC.

The CDR3: CASRSGGYNSPLHF. The CDR3 nucleotides read TGTGCCAGCAGGAGTGGCGGGTATAATTCACCCCTCCACTTT. The chain links TRBV6-5 to TRBJ1-6; D uncertain. Germline V gene lookup returns CDR1 MNHEY and CDR2 SVGAGI. This CDR3 comprises 14 residues. V lost 6 bases and J 4 bases, leaving 10 bases between the germline ends.